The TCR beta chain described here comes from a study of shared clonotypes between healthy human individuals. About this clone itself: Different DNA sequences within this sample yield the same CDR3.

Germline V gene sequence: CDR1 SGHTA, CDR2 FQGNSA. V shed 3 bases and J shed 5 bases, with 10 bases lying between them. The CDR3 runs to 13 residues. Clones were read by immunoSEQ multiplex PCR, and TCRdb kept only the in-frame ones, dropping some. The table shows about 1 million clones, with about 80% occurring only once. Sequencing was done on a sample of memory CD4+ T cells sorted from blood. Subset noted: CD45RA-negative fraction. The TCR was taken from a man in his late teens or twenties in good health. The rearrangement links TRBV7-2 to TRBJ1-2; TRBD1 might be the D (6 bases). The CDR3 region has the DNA TGTGCCAGCAGCTTGGACAGAGGATATGGCTACACCTTC. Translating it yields CASSLDRGYGYTF.